This TCR beta chain comes out of a study of cytomegalovirus exposure and HLA in healthy donors. The method was immunoSEQ multiplex PCR; TCRdb's version includes in-frame clones alone and lacks a portion of them. The sample shows 150,000 to 200,000 clones, around nine tenths of them seen only once. This clone was counted a single time. This TCR came from a woman aged 18-29 years in good health and CMV-seropositive. Specimen: PBMCs.

The CDR3 DNA sequence: TGTGCCAGCAGCCCCGGGTACCAAGAGACCCAGTACTTC. Amino acids: CASSPGYQETQYF. The chain combines TRBV7-6 with TRBJ2-5, with no clear D. Germline assignment: CDR1 SGHVS and CDR2 FNYEAQ. The CDR3 is 13 residues long. V was clipped by 5 bases and J by 0 bases, with 7 bases between them. The whole variable domain, filled in from reference TRBV7-6 and TRBJ2-5, reads GAGVSQSPRYKVTKRGQDVALRCDPISGHVSLYWYRQALGQGPEFLTYFNYEAQQDKSGLPNDRFSAERPEGSISTLTIQRTEQRDSAMYRCASSPGYQETQYFGPGTRLLVL.